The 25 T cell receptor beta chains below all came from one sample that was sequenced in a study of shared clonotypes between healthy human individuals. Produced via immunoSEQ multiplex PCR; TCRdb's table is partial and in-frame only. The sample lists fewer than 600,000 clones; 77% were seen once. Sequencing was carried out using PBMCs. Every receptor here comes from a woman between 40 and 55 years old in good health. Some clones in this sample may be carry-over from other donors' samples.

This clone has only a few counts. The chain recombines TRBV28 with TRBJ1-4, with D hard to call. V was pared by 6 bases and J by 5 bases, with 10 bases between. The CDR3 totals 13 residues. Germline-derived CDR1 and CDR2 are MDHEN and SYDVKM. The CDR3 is CASRLTENEKLFF. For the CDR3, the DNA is TGTGCCAGCAGGCTGACGGAAAATGAAAAACTGTTTTTT. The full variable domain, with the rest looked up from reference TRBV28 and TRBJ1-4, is DVKVTQSSRYLVKRTGEKVFLECVQDMDHENMFWYRQDPGLGLRLIYFSYDVKMKEKGDIPEGYSVSREKKERFSLILESASTNQTSMYLCASRLTENEKLFFGSGTQLSVL.

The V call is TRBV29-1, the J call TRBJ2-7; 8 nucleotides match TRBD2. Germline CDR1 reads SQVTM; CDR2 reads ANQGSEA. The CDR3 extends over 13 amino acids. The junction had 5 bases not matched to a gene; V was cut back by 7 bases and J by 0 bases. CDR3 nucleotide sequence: TGCAGCGGGTTAGCGGGGTCCTCCTACGAGCAGTACTTC. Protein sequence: CSGLAGSSYEQYF.

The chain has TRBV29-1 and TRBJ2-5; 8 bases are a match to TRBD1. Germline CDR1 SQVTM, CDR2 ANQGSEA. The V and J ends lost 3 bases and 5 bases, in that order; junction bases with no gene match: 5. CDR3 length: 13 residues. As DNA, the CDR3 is TGCAGCGTTGAGGACAGGGAAGCGGAGACCCAGTACTTC. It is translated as CSVEDREAETQYF.

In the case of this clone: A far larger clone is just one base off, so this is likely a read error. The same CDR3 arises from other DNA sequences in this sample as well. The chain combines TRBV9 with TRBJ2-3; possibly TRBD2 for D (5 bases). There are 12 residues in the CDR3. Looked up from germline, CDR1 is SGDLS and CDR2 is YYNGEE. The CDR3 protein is CASSARTDTQYF. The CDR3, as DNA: TGTGCCAGTAGCGCCCGCACAGATACGCAGTATTTT.

The CDR3 here is CATSPTSSLTYNEQFF. Here the CDR3 DNA reads TGTGCCACCAGTCCTACTAGCTCCCTAACCTACAATGAGCAGTTCTTC. This chain links TRBV15 with TRBJ2-1; tentatively, D is TRBD2 (6 bases). The germline V and J ends were trimmed by 6 bases and 2 bases, with 17 bases remaining between them. CDR3 length equals 16 residues. Per germline, CDR1 LNHNV and CDR2 YYDKDF (reference sequence).

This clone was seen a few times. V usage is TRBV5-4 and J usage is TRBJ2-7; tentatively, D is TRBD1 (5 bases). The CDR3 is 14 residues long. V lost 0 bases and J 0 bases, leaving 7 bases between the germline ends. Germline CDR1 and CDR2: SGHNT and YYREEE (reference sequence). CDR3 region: CASSLGGTSYEQYF. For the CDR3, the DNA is TGTGCCAGCAGCTTGGGGGGCACCTCCTACGAGCAGTACTTC.

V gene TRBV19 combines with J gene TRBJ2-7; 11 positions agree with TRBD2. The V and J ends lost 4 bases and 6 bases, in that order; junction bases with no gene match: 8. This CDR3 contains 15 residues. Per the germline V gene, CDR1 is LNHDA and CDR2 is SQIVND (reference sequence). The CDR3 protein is CASSTVLAGEAEQYF. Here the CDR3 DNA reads TGTGCCAGTAGTACCGTACTAGCGGGAGAGGCCGAGCAGTACTTC.

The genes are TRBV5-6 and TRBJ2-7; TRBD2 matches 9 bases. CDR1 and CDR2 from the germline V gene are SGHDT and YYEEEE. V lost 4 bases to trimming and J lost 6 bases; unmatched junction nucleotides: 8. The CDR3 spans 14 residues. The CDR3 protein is CASSDLAGSREQYF. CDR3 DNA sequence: TGTGCCAGCAGCGACCTAGCGGGGTCCCGCGAGCAGTACTTC. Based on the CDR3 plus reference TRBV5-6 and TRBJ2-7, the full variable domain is DAGVTQSPTHLIKTRGQQVTLRCSPKSGHDTVSWYQQALGQGPQFIFQYYEEEERQRGNFPDRFSGHQFPNYSSELNVNALLLGDSALYLCASSDLAGSREQYFGPGTRLTVT.

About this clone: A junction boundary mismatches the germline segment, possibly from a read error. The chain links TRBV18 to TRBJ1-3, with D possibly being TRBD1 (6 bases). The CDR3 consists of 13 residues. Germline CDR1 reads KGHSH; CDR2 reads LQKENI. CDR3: CASSPNYRDTLLF. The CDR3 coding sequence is TGTGCCAGCTCACCAAATTACCGGGACACCCTCCTATTT.

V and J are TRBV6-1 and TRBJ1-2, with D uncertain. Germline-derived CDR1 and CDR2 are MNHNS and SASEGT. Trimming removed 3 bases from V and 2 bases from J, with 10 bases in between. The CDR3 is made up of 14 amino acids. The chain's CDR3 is CASSESGPNYGYTF. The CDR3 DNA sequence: TGTGCCAGCAGTGAGAGCGGGCCGAACTATGGCTACACCTTC.

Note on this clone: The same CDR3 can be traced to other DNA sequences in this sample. This CDR3 is CASSLASGTGGYERVVNEQFF. Written as DNA, the CDR3 is TGTGCCAGCAGCTTAGCATCTGGGACAGGGGGCTATGAGCGGGTCGTGAATGAGCAGTTCTTC. The chain employs TRBV7-8 and TRBJ2-1, with 12 bases lining up with TRBD1. The trim removed 0 bases at V and 7 bases at J, leaving 19 bases unmatched. This CDR3 is built from 21 residues. In germline, CDR1 is SGHVS, CDR2 FQNEAQ.

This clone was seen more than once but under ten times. The CDR3 DNA reads TGTGCCAGCAGTCTAGCGGGAGATTTCTACGAGCAGTACTTC. Its translation is CASSLAGDFYEQYF. V gene TRBV27 combines with J gene TRBJ2-7; 10 nucleotides match TRBD2. Unmatched junction bases numbered 4, after V lost 5 bases and J lost 3 bases. This CDR3 has 14 amino acids. CDR1 is MNHEY and CDR2 is SMNVEV in the germline V gene (reference sequence).

The CDR3 region is CASGQPNSGNTIYF. In nucleotides, the CDR3 is TGTGCCAGCGGGCAGCCAAACTCTGGAAACACCATATATTTT. J is TRBJ1-3 and V is TRBV11-2; D unclear. This CDR3 has 14 amino acids. Trimming took off 8 bases at V and 0 bases at J, with 11 bases between the two ends. CDR1 and CDR2 from the germline V gene are SGHAT and FQNNGV. Looking up the rest from reference TRBV11-2 and TRBJ1-3 gives the full variable domain: EAGVAQSPRYKIIEKRQSVAFWCNPISGHATLYWYQQILGQGPKLLIQFQNNGVVDDSQLPKDRFSAERLKGVDSTLKIQPAKLEDSAVYLCASGQPNSGNTIYFGEGSWLTVV.

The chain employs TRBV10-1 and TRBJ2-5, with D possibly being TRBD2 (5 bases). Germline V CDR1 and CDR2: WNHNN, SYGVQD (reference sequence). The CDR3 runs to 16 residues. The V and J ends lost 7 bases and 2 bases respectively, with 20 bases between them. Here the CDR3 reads CASKFLRAGDQETQYF. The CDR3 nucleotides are TGCGCCAGCAAGTTCCTTCGGGCGGGTGATCAAGAGACCCAGTACTTC.

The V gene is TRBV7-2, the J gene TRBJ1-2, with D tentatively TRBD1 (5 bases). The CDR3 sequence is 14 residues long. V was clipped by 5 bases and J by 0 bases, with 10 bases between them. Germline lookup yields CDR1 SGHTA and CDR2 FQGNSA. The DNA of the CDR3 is TGTGCCAGCAGCACCAGAGGGGCTAACTATGGCTACACCTTC. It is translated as CASSTRGANYGYTF.

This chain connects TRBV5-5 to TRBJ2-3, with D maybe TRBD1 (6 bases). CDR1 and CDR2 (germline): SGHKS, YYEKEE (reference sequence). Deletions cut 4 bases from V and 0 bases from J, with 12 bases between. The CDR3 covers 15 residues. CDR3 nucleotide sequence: TGTGCCAGCAGCCCCCAAGGGGGTAGCACAGATACGCAGTATTTT. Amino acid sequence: CASSPQGGSTDTQYF.

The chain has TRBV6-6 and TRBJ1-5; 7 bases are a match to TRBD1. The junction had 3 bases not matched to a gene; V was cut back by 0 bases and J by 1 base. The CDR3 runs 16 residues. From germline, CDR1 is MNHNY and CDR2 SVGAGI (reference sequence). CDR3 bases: TGTGCCAGCAGTTACTCCCGGGACAGCAGCAATCAGCCCCAGCATTTT. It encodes CASSYSRDSSNQPQHF.

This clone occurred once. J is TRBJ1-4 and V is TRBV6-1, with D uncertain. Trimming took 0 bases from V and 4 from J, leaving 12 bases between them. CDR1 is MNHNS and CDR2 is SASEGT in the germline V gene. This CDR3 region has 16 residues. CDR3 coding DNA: TGTGCCAGCAGTGAAGCTTTTTACGGCTTTAATGAAAAACTGTTTTTT. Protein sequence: CASSEAFYGFNEKLFF.

CDR3 coding DNA: TGTGCCAGCAGCGAGGGTCGTTTCCCCAGGCGGCTTATAGAGACCCAGTACTTC. This gives the protein CASSEGRFPRRLIETQYF. The chain couples TRBV7-6 to TRBJ2-5; possible D gene TRBD2, 5 bases. The V end was cut by 5 bases, the J end by 4 bases, with 26 bases between. In germline, CDR1 is SGHVS, CDR2 FNYEAQ. The CDR3 runs 18 residues.

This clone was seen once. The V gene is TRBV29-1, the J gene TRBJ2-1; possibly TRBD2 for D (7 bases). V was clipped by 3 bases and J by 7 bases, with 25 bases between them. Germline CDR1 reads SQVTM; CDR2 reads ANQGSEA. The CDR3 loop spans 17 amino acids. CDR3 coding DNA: TGCAGCGTTGACTCGCTGCGTGGGAGGGGGGCCACAAATGAGCAGTTCTTC. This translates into CSVDSLRGRGATNEQFF.

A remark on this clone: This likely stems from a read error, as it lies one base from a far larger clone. The CDR3 spells CANSPDRGLPTGELFF. The CDR3 DNA reads TGTGCCAACAGCCCGGACAGGGGGCTTCCCACCGGGGAGCTGTTTTTT. This chain joins TRBV28 and TRBJ2-2; TRBD1 matches at 11 bases. The germline V gene has CDR1 MDHEN and CDR2 SYDVKM. With 10 bases clipped from V and 4 bases from J, the junction kept 11 bases outside the gene matches. The CDR3 sequence is 16 residues long.

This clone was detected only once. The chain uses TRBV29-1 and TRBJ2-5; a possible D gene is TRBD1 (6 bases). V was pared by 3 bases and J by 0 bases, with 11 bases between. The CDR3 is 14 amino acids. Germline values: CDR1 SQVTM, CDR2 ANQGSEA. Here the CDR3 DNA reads TGCAGCGTTGACCGGACAGAGTACCAAGAGACCCAGTACTTC. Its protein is CSVDRTEYQETQYF.

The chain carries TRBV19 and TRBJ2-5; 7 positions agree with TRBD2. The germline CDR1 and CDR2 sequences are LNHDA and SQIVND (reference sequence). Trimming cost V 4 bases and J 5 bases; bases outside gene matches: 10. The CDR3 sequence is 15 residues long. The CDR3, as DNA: TGTGCCAGTAGTAAATTGACTAGCACACAGGAGACCCAGTACTTC. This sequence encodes CASSKLTSTQETQYF. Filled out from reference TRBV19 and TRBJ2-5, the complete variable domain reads DGGITQSPKYLFRKEGQNVTLSCEQNLNHDAMYWYRQDPGQGLRLIYYSQIVNDFQKGDIAEGYSVSREKKESFPLTVTSAQKNPTAFYLCASSKLTSTQETQYFGPGTRLLVL.

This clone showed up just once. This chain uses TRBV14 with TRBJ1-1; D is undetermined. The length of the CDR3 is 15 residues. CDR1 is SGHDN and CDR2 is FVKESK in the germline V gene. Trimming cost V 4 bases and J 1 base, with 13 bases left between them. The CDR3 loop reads CASSPRRATNTEAFF. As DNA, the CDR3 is TGTGCCAGCAGCCCCCGAAGGGCCACGAACACTGAAGCTTTCTTT.

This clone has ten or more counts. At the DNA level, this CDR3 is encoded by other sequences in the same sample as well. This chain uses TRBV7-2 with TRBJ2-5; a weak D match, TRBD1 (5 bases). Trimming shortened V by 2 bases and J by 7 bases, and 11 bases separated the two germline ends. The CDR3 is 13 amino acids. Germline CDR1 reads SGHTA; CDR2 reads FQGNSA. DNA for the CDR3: TGTGCCAGCAGCTTACAGGGCTATGGGACCCAGTACTTC. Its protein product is CASSLQGYGTQYF.